This note documents a single TCR beta chain sequence. Its antigen is currently unknown. The CDR3 end falls 3 residues outside the read, so it is completed with the germline J gene. This sample stems from a study of T cells in women clearing cervical HPV infection. Study details: HLA type stays a possible confounder, typing being limited.

Points from the study as a whole: Repertoire richness, not evenness, was significantly elevated in CIN3+ cases versus controls. Controls had more TRBV6-7 (about 0.15%) than cases (around 0.11%).

The junction had 6 bases not matched to a gene; V was cut back by 5 bases and J by 5 bases. CDR3 length: 14 amino acids. Sequencing used immunoSEQ multiplex PCR; TCRdb keeps in-frame clones, though not all of them. The ten top clones account for 35%, within a sample of some 46,000 clones. The sequenced sample consisted of blood buffy coat. This sequence was found in a woman aged 18-69 years with a cervical HPV16 infection that either progressed to CIN3+ or cleared (not recorded which). The chain uses TRBV12-3 or TRBV12-4 and TRBJ2-1; 7 bases fit TRBD1. The sequenced part of the CDR3 DNA is TGTGCCAGCAGTCTACCACAGGGGAACAATGAG. This codes for CASSLPQGNNE. The CDR3 as a whole reads CASSLPQGNNEQFF.